The 2 T cell receptor beta chains below come from one sample, sequenced in a study of blood T cells in healthy people across ages. The authors ran a second PCR of 7 to 11 cycles using a sample-barcoded 5' primer and a J-beta primer mix. TCRdb re-derived calls from the 5' RACE reads in MiXCR, one entry per CDR3 protein. Counted here are some 880,000 distinct CDR3 sequences, around 34% occurring once; the ten biggest clones make up around 13%. Sequenced material: blood. These receptors all come from a man younger than 35 in good health.

Concerning this clonotype itself: A much more abundant neighbour one base away suggests this may be a read error. The limits of the CDR3 on the DNA are not certain, so only TCRdb's listed CDR3 is given. The chain is built from TRBV20-1 and TRBJ2-5; the listed D gene, TRBD1, was not tested against the DNA. From its first to its last residue, the CDR3 has 21 amino acids. The germline CDR1 and CDR2 sequences are DFQATT and SNEGSKA (reference sequence). The CDR3 loop is CSARASTPTSSTSWWGDEQYF.

A few counts support this clonotype. The V gene is TRBV9, the J gene TRBJ1-2; D is ambiguous. Germline V lookup: CDR1 SGDLS, CDR2 YYNGEE. Trimming pared 2 bases from V and 3 bases from J, leaving 14 bases between. The CDR3 covers 15 residues. Here the CDR3 reads CASSVLGDWDYGYTF. For the CDR3, the DNA is TGTGCCAGCAGCGTCTTGGGTGACTGGGACTATGGCTACACCTTC. Filled out from reference TRBV9 and TRBJ1-2, the complete variable domain reads DSGVTQTPKHLITATGQRVTLRCSPRSGDLSVYWYQQSLDQGLQFLIQYYNGEERAKGNILERFSAQQFPDLHSELNLSSLELGDSALYFCASSVLGDWDYGYTFGSGTRLTVV.